Included here is one TCR beta chain sequence, with context. Its antigen remains unidentified. The study ran its PCR with 60 Vbeta and 13 Jbeta primers. Repertoires were generated with immunoSEQ multiplex PCR, while TCRdb's copy carries only in-frame clones and drops some. Among 90,000 to 150,000 clones listed, approximately 78% were seen once. In germline, CDR1 is SGHRS, CDR2 YFSETQ. The CDR3 consists of 15 residues. With 0 bases clipped from V and 7 bases from J, the junction kept 5 bases outside the gene matches. This record belongs to a study of cytomegalovirus exposure and HLA in healthy donors. The study, taken as a whole, reports: Association with HLA alleles at 0.05 false discovery rate was found for 15,000 or so TCR beta sequences in a later analysis.

Specimen: PBMCs. The V and J genes are TRBV5-1 and TRBJ2-7; 12 bases map to TRBD2. This clonotype originated in a woman between 40 and 55 years old in good health and CMV-seropositive. This chain's CDR3 is CASSLGTSGVSEQYF. The CDR3 DNA reads TGCGCCAGCAGCTTGGGGACTAGCGGGGTGAGTGAGCAGTACTTC.